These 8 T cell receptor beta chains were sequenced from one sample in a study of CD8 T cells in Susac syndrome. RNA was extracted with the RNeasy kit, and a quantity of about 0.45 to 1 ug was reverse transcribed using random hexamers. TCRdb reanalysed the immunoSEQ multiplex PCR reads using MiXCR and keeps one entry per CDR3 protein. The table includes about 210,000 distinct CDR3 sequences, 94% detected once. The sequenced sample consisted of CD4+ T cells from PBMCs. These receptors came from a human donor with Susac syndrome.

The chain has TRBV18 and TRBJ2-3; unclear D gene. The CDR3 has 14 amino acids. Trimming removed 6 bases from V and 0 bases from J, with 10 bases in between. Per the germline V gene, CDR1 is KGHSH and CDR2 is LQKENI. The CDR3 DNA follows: TGTGCCAGCTCCCCTTCCTCTAGCACAGATACGCAGTATTTT. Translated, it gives CASSPSSSTDTQYF.

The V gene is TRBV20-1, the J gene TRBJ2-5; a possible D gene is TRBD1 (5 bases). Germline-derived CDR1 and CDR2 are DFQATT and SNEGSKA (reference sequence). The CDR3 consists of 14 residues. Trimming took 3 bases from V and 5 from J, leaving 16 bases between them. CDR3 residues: CSASLAGQRETQYF. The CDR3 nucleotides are TGCAGTGCTAGTTTGGCAGGGCAGAGGGAGACCCAGTACTTC.

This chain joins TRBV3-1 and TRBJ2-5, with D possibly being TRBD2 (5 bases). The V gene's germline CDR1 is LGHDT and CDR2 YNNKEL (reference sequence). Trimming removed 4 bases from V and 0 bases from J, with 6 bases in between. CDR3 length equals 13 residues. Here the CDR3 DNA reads TGTGCCAGCAGCCTAGCGTACCAAGAGACCCAGTACTTC. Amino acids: CASSLAYQETQYF.

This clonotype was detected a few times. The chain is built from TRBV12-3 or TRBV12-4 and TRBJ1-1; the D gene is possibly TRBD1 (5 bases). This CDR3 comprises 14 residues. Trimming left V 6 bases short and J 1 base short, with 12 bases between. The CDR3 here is CASSPGTGNTEAFF. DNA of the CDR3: TGTGCCAGCAGCCCCGGGACGGGGAACACTGAAGCTTTCTTT.

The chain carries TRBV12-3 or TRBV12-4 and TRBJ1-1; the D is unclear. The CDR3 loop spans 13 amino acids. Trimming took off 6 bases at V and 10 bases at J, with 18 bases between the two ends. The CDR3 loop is CASREHSNQRAFF. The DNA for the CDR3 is TGTGCCAGCAGGGAACATAGCAACCAGAGAGCTTTCTTT.

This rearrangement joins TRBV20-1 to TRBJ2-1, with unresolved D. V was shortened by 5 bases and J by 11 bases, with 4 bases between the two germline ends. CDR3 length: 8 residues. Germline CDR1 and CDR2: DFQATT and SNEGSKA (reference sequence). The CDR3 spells CSAPKQFF. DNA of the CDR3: TGCAGTGCTCCCAAGCAGTTCTTC.

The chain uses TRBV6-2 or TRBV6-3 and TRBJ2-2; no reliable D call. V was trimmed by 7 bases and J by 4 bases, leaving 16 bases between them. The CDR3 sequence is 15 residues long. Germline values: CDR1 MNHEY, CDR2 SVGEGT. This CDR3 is CASTLIGLGTGELFF. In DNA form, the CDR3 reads TGTGCCAGCACCCTTATTGGGTTGGGCACCGGGGAGCTGTTTTTT.

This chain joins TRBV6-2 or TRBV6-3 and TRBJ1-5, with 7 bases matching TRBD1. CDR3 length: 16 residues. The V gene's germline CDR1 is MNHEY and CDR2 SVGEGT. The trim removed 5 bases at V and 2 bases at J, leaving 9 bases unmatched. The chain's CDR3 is CASSPITGEGNQPQHF. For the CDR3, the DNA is TGTGCCAGCAGTCCGATTACAGGGGAGGGCAATCAGCCCCAGCATTTT.